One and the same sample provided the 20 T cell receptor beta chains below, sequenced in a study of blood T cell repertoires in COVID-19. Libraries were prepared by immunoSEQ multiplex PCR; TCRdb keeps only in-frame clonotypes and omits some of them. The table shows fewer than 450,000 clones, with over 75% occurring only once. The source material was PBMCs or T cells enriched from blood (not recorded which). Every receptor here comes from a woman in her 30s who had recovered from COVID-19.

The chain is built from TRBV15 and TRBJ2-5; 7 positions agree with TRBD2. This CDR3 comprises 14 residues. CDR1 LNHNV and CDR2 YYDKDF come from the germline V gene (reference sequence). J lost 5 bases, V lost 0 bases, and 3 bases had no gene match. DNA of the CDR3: TGTGCCACCAGCAGAGAGTCGGGAGGCGAGACCCAGTACTTC. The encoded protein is CATSRESGGETQYF.

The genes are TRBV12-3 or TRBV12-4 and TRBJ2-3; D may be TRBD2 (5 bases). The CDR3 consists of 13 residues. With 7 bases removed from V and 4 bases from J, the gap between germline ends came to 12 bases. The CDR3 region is CASNKGVSDTQYF. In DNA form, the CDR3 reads TGTGCCAGCAATAAGGGAGTCTCAGATACGCAGTATTTT.

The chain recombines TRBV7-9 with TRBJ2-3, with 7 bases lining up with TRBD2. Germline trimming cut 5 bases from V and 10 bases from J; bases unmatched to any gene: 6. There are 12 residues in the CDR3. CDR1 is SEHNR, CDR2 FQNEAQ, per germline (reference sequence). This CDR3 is CASSPGLVAQYF. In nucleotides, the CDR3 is TGTGCCAGCAGCCCAGGACTAGTGGCGCAGTATTTT.

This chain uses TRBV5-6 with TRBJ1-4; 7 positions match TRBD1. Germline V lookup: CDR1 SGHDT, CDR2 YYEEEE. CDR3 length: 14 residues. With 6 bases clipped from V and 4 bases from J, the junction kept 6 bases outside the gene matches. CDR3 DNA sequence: TGTGCCAGCACCTCAGGGGGGCGTAATGAAAAACTGTTTTTT. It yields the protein CASTSGGRNEKLFF.

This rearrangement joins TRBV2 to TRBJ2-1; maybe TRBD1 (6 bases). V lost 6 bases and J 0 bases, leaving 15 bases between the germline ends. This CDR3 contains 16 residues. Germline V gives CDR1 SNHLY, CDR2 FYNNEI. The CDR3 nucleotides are TGTGCCAGCAGGTACAGGGCCCCGAGCTCCTACAATGAGCAGTTCTTC. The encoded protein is CASRYRAPSSYNEQFF.

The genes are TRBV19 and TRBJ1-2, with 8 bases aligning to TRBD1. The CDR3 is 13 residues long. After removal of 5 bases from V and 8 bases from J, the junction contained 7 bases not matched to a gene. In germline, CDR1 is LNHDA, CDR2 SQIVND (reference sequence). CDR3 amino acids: CASSPGTGLGYTF. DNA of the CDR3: TGTGCCAGTAGTCCCGGGACAGGTTTGGGCTACACCTTC. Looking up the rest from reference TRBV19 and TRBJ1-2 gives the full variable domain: DGGITQSPKYLFRKEGQNVTLSCEQNLNHDAMYWYRQDPGQGLRLIYYSQIVNDFQKGDIAEGYSVSREKKESFPLTVTSAQKNPTAFYLCASSPGTGLGYTFGSGTRLTVV.

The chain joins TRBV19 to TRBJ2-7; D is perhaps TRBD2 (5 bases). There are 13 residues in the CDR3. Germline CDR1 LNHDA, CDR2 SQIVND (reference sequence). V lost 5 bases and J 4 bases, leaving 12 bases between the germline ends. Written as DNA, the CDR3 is TGTGCCAGTAGTCCTTCCGGGGATTACGAGCAGTACTTC. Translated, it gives CASSPSGDYEQYF. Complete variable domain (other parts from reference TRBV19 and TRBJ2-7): DGGITQSPKYLFRKEGQNVTLSCEQNLNHDAMYWYRQDPGQGLRLIYYSQIVNDFQKGDIAEGYSVSREKKESFPLTVTSAQKNPTAFYLCASSPSGDYEQYFGPGTRLTVT.

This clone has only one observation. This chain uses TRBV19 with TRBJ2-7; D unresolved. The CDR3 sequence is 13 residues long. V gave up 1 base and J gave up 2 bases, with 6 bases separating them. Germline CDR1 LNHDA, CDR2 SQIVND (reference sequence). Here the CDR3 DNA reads TGTGCCAGTAGTATAGCCTCTACCTACGAGCAGTACTTC. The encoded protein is CASSIASTYEQYF.

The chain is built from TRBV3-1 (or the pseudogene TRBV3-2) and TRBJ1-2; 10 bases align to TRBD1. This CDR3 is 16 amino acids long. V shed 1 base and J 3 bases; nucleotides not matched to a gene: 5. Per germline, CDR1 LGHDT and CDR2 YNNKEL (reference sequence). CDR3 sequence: CASSQGGTGEYYGYTF. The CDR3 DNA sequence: TGTGCCAGCAGCCAAGGCGGGACAGGGGAATACTATGGCTACACCTTC.

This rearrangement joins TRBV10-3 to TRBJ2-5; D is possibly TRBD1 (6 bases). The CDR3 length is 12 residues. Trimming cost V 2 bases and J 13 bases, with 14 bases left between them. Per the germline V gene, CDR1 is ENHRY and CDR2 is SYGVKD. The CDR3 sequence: CAISEQSGHLYF. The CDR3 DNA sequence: TGTGCCATCAGTGAGCAATCGGGACATCTGTACTTC.

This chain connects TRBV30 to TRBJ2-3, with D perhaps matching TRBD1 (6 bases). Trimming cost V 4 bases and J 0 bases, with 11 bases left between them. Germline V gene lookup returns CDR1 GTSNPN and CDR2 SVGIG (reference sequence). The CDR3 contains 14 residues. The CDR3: CAWKRGGSTDTQYF. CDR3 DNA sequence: TGTGCCTGGAAGCGTGGGGGCAGCACAGATACGCAGTATTTT.

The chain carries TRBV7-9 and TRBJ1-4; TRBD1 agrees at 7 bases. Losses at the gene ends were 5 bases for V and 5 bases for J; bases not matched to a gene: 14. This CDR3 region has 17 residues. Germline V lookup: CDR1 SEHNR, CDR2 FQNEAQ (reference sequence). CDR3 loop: CASSLLIGGIPNEKLFF. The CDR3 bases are TGTGCCAGCAGCCTGTTGATAGGGGGCATTCCCAATGAAAAACTGTTTTTT.

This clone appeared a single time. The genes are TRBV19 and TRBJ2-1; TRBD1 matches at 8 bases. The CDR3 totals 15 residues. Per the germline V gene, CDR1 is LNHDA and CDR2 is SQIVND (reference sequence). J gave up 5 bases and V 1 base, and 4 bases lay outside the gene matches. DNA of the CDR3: TGTGCCAGTAGTATAGGCAGGGGGCGAGACAATGAGCAGTTCTTC. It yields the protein CASSIGRGRDNEQFF.

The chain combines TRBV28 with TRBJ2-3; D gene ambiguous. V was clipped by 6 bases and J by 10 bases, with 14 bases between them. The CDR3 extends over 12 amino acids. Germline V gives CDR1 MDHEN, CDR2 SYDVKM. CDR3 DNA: TGTGCCAGCAGCCTCCCCCCTGGAGCGCAGTATTTT. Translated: CASSLPPGAQYF.

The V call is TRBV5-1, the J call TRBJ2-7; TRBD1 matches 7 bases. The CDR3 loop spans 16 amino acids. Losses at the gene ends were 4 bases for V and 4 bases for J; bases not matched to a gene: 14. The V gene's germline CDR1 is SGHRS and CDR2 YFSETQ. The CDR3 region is CASSPDPTGRRYEQYF. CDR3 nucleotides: TGCGCCAGCAGCCCGGACCCGACAGGGAGAAGGTACGAGCAGTACTTC.

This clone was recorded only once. The DNA for the CDR3 is TGTGCCAGTGCTCACAGCGGAAACACCATATATTTT. Protein sequence: CASAHSGNTIYF. This sequence joins TRBV19 and TRBJ1-3; no clear D gene. CDR1 is LNHDA, CDR2 SQIVND, per germline (reference sequence). V gave up 8 bases and J gave up 4 bases, with 9 bases separating them. The CDR3 has 12 amino acids.

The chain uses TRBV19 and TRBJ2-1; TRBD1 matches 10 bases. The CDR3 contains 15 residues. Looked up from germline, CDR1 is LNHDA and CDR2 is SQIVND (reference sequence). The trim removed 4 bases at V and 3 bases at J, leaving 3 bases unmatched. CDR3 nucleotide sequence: TGTGCCAGTAGTACGACAGGGGGCCTCTACAATGAGCAGTTCTTC. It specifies CASSTTGGLYNEQFF.

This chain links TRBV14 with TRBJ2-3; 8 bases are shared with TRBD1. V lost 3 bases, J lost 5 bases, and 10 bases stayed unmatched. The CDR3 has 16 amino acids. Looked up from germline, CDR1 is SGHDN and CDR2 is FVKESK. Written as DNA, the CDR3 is TGTGCCAGCAGCCATCGGGACAGGACCTATGGAGATACGCAGTATTTT. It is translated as CASSHRDRTYGDTQYF.

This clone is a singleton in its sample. CDR3 nucleotide sequence: TGTGCCAGCGGCAGGGCCTTGGCTGAAAAACTGTTTTTT. This encodes CASGRALAEKLFF. V is TRBV2 and J is TRBJ1-4; D is possibly TRBD1 (5 bases). The V end lost 8 bases, the J end lost 7 bases, and 14 bases lay between the germline ends. The CDR3 has 13 residues. Germline V gene sequence: CDR1 SNHLY, CDR2 FYNNEI. Looking up the rest from reference TRBV2 and TRBJ1-4 gives the full variable domain: EPEVTQTPSHQVTQMGQEVILRCVPISNHLYFYWYRQILGQKVEFLVSFYNNEISEKSEIFDDQFSVERPDGSNFTLKIRSTKLEDSAMYFCASGRALAEKLFFGSGTQLSVL.

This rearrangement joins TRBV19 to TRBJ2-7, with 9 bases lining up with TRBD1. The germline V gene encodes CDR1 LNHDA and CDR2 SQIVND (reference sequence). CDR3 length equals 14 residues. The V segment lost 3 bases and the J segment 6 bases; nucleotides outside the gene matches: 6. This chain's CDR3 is CASSISETGGEQYF. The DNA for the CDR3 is TGTGCCAGTAGTATCTCCGAGACAGGGGGCGAGCAGTACTTC.